Presented here are 8 T cell receptor beta chains from one specimen sequenced in a study of cytomegalovirus exposure and HLA in healthy donors. Profiling relied on immunoSEQ multiplex PCR, and the TCRdb table lists in-frame clones only, not all of them. The sample includes more than 120,000 clones, about nine tenths of them seen just once. The sample taken for sequencing was PBMCs. The receptors come from a man younger than 35 in good health and CMV-seropositive.

This clone was picked up one time. The CDR3, as DNA: TGTGCCAGCGGGCGGTCCGGGACAAACGAGCAGTACTTC. As protein: CASGRSGTNEQYF. The rearrangement links TRBV11-2 to TRBJ2-7; the D gene is possibly TRBD1 (6 bases). Germline CDR1 and CDR2: SGHAT and FQNNGV. The CDR3 runs 13 residues. Trimming stripped 8 bases from V and 5 bases from J, with 16 bases between.

V gene TRBV4-1 combines with J gene TRBJ2-5; 7 nucleotides agree with TRBD2. Germline V CDR1 and CDR2: MGHRA, YSYEKL. J gave up 4 bases and V 3 bases, and 8 bases lay outside the gene matches. This CDR3 is 15 amino acids long. The chain's CDR3 is CASSQGGEGRETQYF. The CDR3 DNA is TGCGCCAGCAGCCAGGGGGGGGAGGGTCGAGAGACCCAGTACTTC.

The gene calls are TRBV27 and TRBJ1-1; D is unclear. V shed 4 bases and J shed 4 bases, with 10 bases lying between them. This CDR3 region has 13 residues. The V gene's germline CDR1 is MNHEY and CDR2 SMNVEV (reference sequence). The CDR3 coding sequence is TGTGCCAGCAGTTATGCGTTGCGCACTGAAGCTTTCTTT. Protein sequence: CASSYALRTEAFF.

This clone was seen a handful of times. This chain joins TRBV7-9 and TRBJ1-1, with 7 bases identical to TRBD1. Germline V lookup: CDR1 SEHNR, CDR2 FQNEAQ (reference sequence). This CDR3 has 13 residues. V was clipped by 7 bases and J by 1 base; unmatched bases: 3. CDR3 bases: TGTGCCAGCATCGACAGGGAGAACACTGAAGCTTTCTTT. Protein sequence: CASIDRENTEAFF. Filled out from reference TRBV7-9 and TRBJ1-1, the complete variable domain reads DTGVSQNPRHKITKRGQNVTFRCDPISEHNRLYWYRQTLGQGPEFLTYFQNEAQLEKSRLLSDRFSAERPKGSFSTLEIQRTEQGDSAMYLCASIDRENTEAFFGQGTRLTVV.

V gene TRBV6-1 combines with J gene TRBJ2-1; tentatively, D is TRBD2 (6 bases). There are 14 residues in the CDR3. The V gene lost 6 bases and the J gene lost 8 bases, with 17 bases spanning the gap. Germline CDR1 is MNHNS and CDR2 is SASEGT. The CDR3 coding sequence is TGTGCCAGCAGGGTAGCGACCGGGAGCTATGAGCAGTTCTTC. It is translated as CASRVATGSYEQFF.

The rearrangement joins TRBV7-8 to TRBJ2-3; possible D gene TRBD1, 5 bases. Trimming shortened V by 4 bases and J by 3 bases, and 8 bases separated the two germline ends. The CDR3 loop spans 13 amino acids. Germline assignment: CDR1 SGHVS and CDR2 FQNEAQ. CDR3 sequence: CASSWRQTDTQYF. The CDR3 bases are TGTGCCAGCAGCTGGAGACAGACAGATACGCAGTATTTT. Combining the CDR3 with reference TRBV7-8 and TRBJ2-3 gives the whole variable domain GAGVSQSPRYKVAKRGQDVALRCDPISGHVSLFWYQQALGQGPEFLTYFQNEAQLDKSGLPSDRFFAERPEGSVSTLKIQRTQQEDSAVYLCASSWRQTDTQYFGPGTRLTVL.

The chain employs TRBV5-6 and TRBJ1-2, with TRBD1 as a possible D gene (5 bases). Germline V CDR1 and CDR2: SGHDT, YYEEEE. V lost 0 bases and J lost 5, with 8 bases in between. The CDR3 totals 13 residues. The CDR3 region is CASSLGQIYGYTF. The CDR3 nucleotides read TGTGCCAGCAGCTTGGGACAGATTTATGGCTACACCTTC.

This clone has only one observation. J is TRBJ1-5 and V is TRBV19; a weak D match, TRBD1 (6 bases). Germline CDR1 and CDR2: LNHDA and SQIVND (reference sequence). The CDR3 extends over 16 amino acids. Trimming left V 8 bases short and J 0 bases short, with 17 bases between. This CDR3 reads CASGTGFLSSNQPQHF. The CDR3 DNA is TGTGCCAGTGGAACAGGGTTTCTATCTAGCAATCAGCCCCAGCATTTT.